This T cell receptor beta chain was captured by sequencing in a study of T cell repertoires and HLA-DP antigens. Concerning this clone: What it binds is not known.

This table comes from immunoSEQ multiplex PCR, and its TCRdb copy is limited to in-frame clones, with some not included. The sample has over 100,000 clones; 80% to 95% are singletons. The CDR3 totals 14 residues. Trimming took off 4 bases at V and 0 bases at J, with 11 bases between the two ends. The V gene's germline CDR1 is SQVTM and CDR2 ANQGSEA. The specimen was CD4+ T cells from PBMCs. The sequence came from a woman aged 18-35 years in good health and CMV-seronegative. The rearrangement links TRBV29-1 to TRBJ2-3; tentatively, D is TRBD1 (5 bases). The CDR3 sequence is CSVVRQQSTDTQYF. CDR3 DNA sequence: TGCAGCGTTGTAAGACAGCAAAGCACAGATACGCAGTATTTT.